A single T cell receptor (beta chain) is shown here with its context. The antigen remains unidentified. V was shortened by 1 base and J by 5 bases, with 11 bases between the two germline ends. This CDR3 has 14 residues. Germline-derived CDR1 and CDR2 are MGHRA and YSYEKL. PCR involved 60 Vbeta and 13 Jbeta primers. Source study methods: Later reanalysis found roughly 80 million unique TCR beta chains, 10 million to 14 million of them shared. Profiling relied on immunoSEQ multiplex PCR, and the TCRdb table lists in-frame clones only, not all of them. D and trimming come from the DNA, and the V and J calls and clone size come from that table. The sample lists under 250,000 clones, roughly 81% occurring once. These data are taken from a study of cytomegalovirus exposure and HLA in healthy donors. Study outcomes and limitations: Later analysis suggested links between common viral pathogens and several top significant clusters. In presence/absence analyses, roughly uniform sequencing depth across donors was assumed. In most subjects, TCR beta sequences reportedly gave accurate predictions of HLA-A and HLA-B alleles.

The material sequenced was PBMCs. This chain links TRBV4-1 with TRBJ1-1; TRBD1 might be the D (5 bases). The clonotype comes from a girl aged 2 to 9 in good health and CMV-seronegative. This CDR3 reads CASSQGKGWTEAFF. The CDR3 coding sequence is TGCGCCAGCAGCCAAGGAAAGGGGTGGACTGAAGCTTTCTTT.